Presented here are 26 T cell receptor beta chains from one specimen sequenced in a study of response to subunit inactivated influenza vaccine. TCRdb ran MiXCR on the RT-PCR reads and lists one entry per CDR3 protein. The profile covers under 850,000 distinct CDR3 sequences, with approximately 18% appearing a single time and approximately 11% taken by the ten largest. The starting material was PBMCs from blood, obtained 5 days after vaccination. Source of these receptors: a man aged 50 to 59 who received an inactivated influenza vaccine.

The V and J genes are TRBV28 and TRBJ2-7; D is unclear. The V end lost 2 bases, the J end lost 4 bases, and 12 bases lay between the germline ends. The CDR3 is 14 amino acids. Germline CDR1 is MDHEN and CDR2 is SYDVKM. Here the CDR3 DNA reads TGTGCCAGCAGTTTACACGGCAGCCAATACGAGCAGTACTTC. It is translated as CASSLHGSQYEQYF.

The sample holds a few counts of this clonotype. This sequence joins TRBV15 and TRBJ1-1; no firm D call. Germline V lookup: CDR1 LNHNV, CDR2 YYDKDF (reference sequence). The CDR3 is made up of 15 amino acids. Trimming took 4 bases from V and 1 from J, leaving 13 bases between them. The CDR3 region has the DNA TGTGCCACCAGCACCGCCCCCCATACGAACACTGAAGCTTTCTTT. Protein sequence: CATSTAPHTNTEAFF. Looking up the rest from reference TRBV15 and TRBJ1-1 gives the full variable domain: DAMVIQNPRYQVTQFGKPVTLSCSQTLNHNVMYWYQQKSSQAPKLLFHYYDKDFNNEADTPDNFQSRRPNTSFCFLDIRSPGLGDTAMYLCATSTAPHTNTEAFFGQGTRLTVV.

The chain combines TRBV3-1 with TRBJ2-2, with D possibly TRBD2 on 5 matching bases. Germline CDR1 reads LGHDT; CDR2 reads YNNKEL (reference sequence). The CDR3 sequence is 13 residues long. V was cut by 8 bases and J by 5 bases, with 12 bases left in between. As DNA, the CDR3 is TGTGCCAGCCGTCGTCCGGGGACCGGGGAGCTGTTTTTT. Its protein product is CASRRPGTGELFF.

This chain uses TRBV20-1 with TRBJ1-6, with D unclear. The CDR3 is 15 residues long. V gave up 4 bases and J gave up 0 bases, with 10 bases separating them. Germline V gene sequence: CDR1 DFQATT, CDR2 SNEGSKA (reference sequence). The CDR3 protein is CSAKPESSYNSPLHF. In DNA, the CDR3 is TGCAGTGCTAAACCGGAAAGCTCCTATAATTCACCCCTCCACTTT.

This clonotype was counted only a few times. This chain uses TRBV7-2 with TRBJ2-3; 8 bases are shared with TRBD1. The CDR3 length is 15 residues. The V gene's germline CDR1 is SGHTA and CDR2 FQGNSA. V lost 3 bases and J lost 2; bases outside the gene matches: 4. In nucleotides, the CDR3 is TGTGCCAGCAGCTTGACAGGGGACCACACAGATACGCAGTATTTT. It specifies CASSLTGDHTDTQYF.

The chain joins TRBV29-1 to TRBJ2-7, with 8 bases matching TRBD2. The CDR3 is 15 residues long. Losses at the gene ends were 6 bases for V and 4 bases for J; bases not matched to a gene: 14. Germline-derived CDR1 and CDR2 are SQVTM and ANQGSEA. For the CDR3, the DNA is TGCAGCGTCGGCTTGGCGAGCGGGGGTATGTACGAGCAGTACTTC. Translating it yields CSVGLASGGMYEQYF.

This clonotype appeared many times. V usage is TRBV5-5 and J usage is TRBJ2-1; D may be TRBD1 (5 bases). The CDR3 runs to 15 residues. V was shortened by 5 bases and J by 1 base, with 13 bases between the two germline ends. CDR1 is SGHKS and CDR2 is YYEKEE in the germline V gene (reference sequence). The chain's CDR3 is CASSSGPQSYNEQFF. The CDR3, as DNA: TGTGCCAGCAGTTCAGGGCCGCAATCCTACAATGAGCAGTTCTTC. Based on the CDR3 plus reference TRBV5-5 and TRBJ2-1, the full variable domain is DAGVTQSPTHLIKTRGQQVTLRCSPISGHKSVSWYQQVLGQGPQFIFQYYEKEERGRGNFPDRFSARQFPNYSSELNVNALLLGDSALYLCASSSGPQSYNEQFFGPGTRLTVL.

This chain connects TRBV20-1 to TRBJ2-1; 9 nucleotides agree with TRBD2. Trimming at V came to 6 bases and at J to 1 base, leaving 10 bases not matched to a gene. CDR1 is DFQATT and CDR2 is SNEGSKA in the germline V gene (reference sequence). The CDR3 is made up of 16 amino acids. The CDR3 spells CSAKGPGLASYNEQFF. CDR3 sequence (DNA): TGCAGTGCAAAGGGCCCGGGACTAGCATCCTACAATGAGCAGTTCTTC.

This clonotype was found a few times. This rearrangement joins TRBV5-1 to TRBJ2-1; 9 nucleotides agree with TRBD2. Germline lookup yields CDR1 SGHRS and CDR2 YFSETQ. With 5 bases clipped from V and 1 base from J, the junction kept 4 bases outside the gene matches. The CDR3 has 15 residues. The CDR3 DNA is TGCGCCAGCAGGGGGACTAGCCTATCCTACAATGAGCAGTTCTTC. It is translated as CASRGTSLSYNEQFF. Variable domain in full (rest from reference TRBV5-1 and TRBJ2-1): KAGVTQTPRYLIKTRGQQVTLSCSPISGHRSVSWYQQTPGQGLQFLFEYFSETQRNKGNFPGRFSGRQFSNSRSEMNVSTLELGDSALYLCASRGTSLSYNEQFFGPGTRLTVL.

The gene calls are TRBV6-2 or TRBV6-3 and TRBJ2-5; TRBD1 matches at 10 bases. Unmatched junction bases numbered 8, after V lost 0 bases and J lost 4 bases. Germline V gene data show CDR1 as MNHEY and CDR2 as SVGEGT. The CDR3 consists of 17 residues. CDR3 nucleotide sequence: TGTGCCAGCAGTTACTCTAAGGGACAGGGGATACGAGAGACCCAGTACTTC. It translates to CASSYSKGQGIRETQYF.

This clonotype was found a few times. The V call is TRBV7-9, the J call TRBJ2-4; 11 bases match TRBD1. The CDR3 has 16 amino acids. Per germline, CDR1 SEHNR and CDR2 FQNEAQ (reference sequence). Unmatched junction bases numbered 6, after V lost 2 bases and J lost 6 bases. CDR3 nucleotide sequence: TGTGCCAGCAGCTTAAGACCAGGGACAGGGGGAAACATTCAGTACTTC. Translation: CASSLRPGTGGNIQYF.

The genes are TRBV7-2 and TRBJ2-7; D might be TRBD2 (6 bases). V gave up 5 bases and J gave up 6 bases, with 14 bases separating them. The CDR3 has 13 amino acids. Germline V gene lookup returns CDR1 SGHTA and CDR2 FQGNSA. DNA for the CDR3: TGTGCCAGCAGCCGGGACTTAGTTTTCGAGCAGTACTTC. This encodes CASSRDLVFEQYF.

This clonotype was detected ten times or more. V gene TRBV7-9 combines with J gene TRBJ2-1, with D unclear. V was shortened by 7 bases and J by 8 bases, with 18 bases between the two germline ends. Germline CDR1 and CDR2: SEHNR and FQNEAQ (reference sequence). There are 14 residues in the CDR3. CDR3 coding DNA: TGTGCCAGCAACTCACGAAGCTTATCACATGAGCAGTTCTTC. Protein product: CASNSRSLSHEQFF.

The J gene is TRBJ1-5, the V gene TRBV20-1, with TRBD1 identical over 8 bases. Germline V gene data show CDR1 as DFQATT and CDR2 as SNEGSKA (reference sequence). This CDR3 has 12 amino acids. V trimming: 5 bases; J trimming: 6 bases; junction bases outside the gene matches: 3. CDR3 nucleotides: TGCAGTGCTGACAGGGGCGGTCAGCCCCAGCATTTT. As protein: CSADRGGQPQHF.

The chain couples TRBV4-3 to TRBJ2-1; TRBD1 is a possible D gene (5 bases). Germline CDR1 is LGHNA and CDR2 is YSLEER. This CDR3 is 14 amino acids long. The ends were cut back, 1 base at V and 12 bases at J, with 16 bases in the middle. The CDR3 DNA reads as TGCGCCAGCAGCCAAGGGACGGCAGGGTCTTGGCAGTTCTTC. Residues: CASSQGTAGSWQFF.

This clonotype was seen a few times. The V gene is TRBV3-1, the J gene TRBJ1-1; no definite D call. Germline-derived CDR1 and CDR2 are LGHDT and YNNKEL (reference sequence). The V gene lost 4 bases and the J gene lost 1 base, with 7 bases spanning the gap. The CDR3 totals 13 residues. The CDR3 region is CASSPSANTEAFF. The CDR3, as DNA: TGTGCCAGCAGCCCCTCGGCGAACACTGAAGCTTTCTTT.

This clonotype was found many times. The chain has TRBV12-3 or TRBV12-4 and TRBJ2-7; D ambiguous. This CDR3 has 12 residues. The germline V and J ends were trimmed by 5 bases and 3 bases, with 8 bases remaining between them. As DNA, the CDR3 is TGTGCCAGCAGTCCCGCCTTCTACGAGCAGTACTTC. Translating it yields CASSPAFYEQYF.

The rearrangement links TRBV9 to TRBJ2-5; D is possibly TRBD1 or TRBD2 (5 bases each). V was clipped by 1 base and J by 5 bases, with 12 bases between them. CDR1 is SGDLS, CDR2 YYNGEE, per germline. The CDR3 runs to 14 residues. The CDR3 is CASSVSDGTETQYF. CDR3 bases: TGTGCCAGCAGCGTATCAGATGGGACGGAGACCCAGTACTTC.

This clonotype came up a few times. The chain has TRBV6-1 and TRBJ2-7; TRBD1 matches 8 bases. CDR1 and CDR2 from the germline V gene are MNHNS and SASEGT. The CDR3 consists of 16 residues. With 6 bases clipped from V and 0 bases from J, the junction kept 10 bases outside the gene matches. The chain's CDR3 is CASRPPRDRSSYEQYF. CDR3 in DNA: TGTGCCAGCAGACCGCCCCGGGACAGGTCCTCCTACGAGCAGTACTTC.

This clonotype was picked up many times. The chain recombines TRBV20-1 with TRBJ2-7; D is possibly TRBD2 (6 bases). The V and J ends lost 3 bases and 2 bases respectively, with 14 bases between them. The V gene's germline CDR1 is DFQATT and CDR2 SNEGSKA (reference sequence). This CDR3 is built from 14 residues. CDR3 DNA: TGCAGTGCTAGCCAGGACTACTCAACCTACGAGCAGTACTTC. Amino acid sequence: CSASQDYSTYEQYF.

The V call is TRBV4-3, the J call TRBJ2-7; 8 bases are shared with TRBD1. Germline lookup yields CDR1 LGHNA and CDR2 YSLEER. The V segment lost 0 bases and the J segment 5 bases; nucleotides outside the gene matches: 12. This CDR3 spans 17 amino acids. CDR3 DNA: TGCGCCAGCAGCCAAGACTCCCGACAGGGGCCGTATCACGAGCAGTACTTC. This gives the protein CASSQDSRQGPYHEQYF.

This clonotype showed up just a few times. The V call is TRBV24-1, the J call TRBJ2-3, with 9 bases lining up with TRBD2. The CDR3 consists of 15 residues. Germline CDR1 is KGHDR and CDR2 is SFDVKD. With 3 bases clipped from V and 5 bases from J, the junction kept 5 bases outside the gene matches. The CDR3 nucleotides are TGTGCCACCAGTGATCCCAGCGGGGGGAAAGATACGCAGTATTTT. Its protein is CATSDPSGGKDTQYF.

This rearrangement joins TRBV15 to TRBJ2-5; D assignment may be TRBD1 or TRBD2 (5 bases each). V gave up 5 bases and J gave up 5 bases, with 15 bases separating them. There are 14 residues in the CDR3. CDR1 is LNHNV, CDR2 YYDKDF, per germline (reference sequence). DNA for the CDR3: TGTGCCACCAGCGATCCGGGGCCAACGGAGACCCAGTACTTC. It is translated as CATSDPGPTETQYF.

The chain has TRBV6-2 or TRBV6-3 and TRBJ2-2, with 10 bases matching TRBD1. This CDR3 is built from 15 residues. The V gene's germline CDR1 is MNHEY and CDR2 SVGEGT. V lost 4 bases and J lost 7; bases outside the gene matches: 6. DNA of the CDR3: TGTGCCAGCAGTTCGAGACAGGGGGCAAGCGGGGAGCTGTTTTTT. Protein sequence: CASSSRQGASGELFF.

Concerning this clonotype: The junction departs from the called germline gene at one end, perhaps through a read error. The chain recombines TRBV29-1 with TRBJ2-1; D perhaps matches TRBD1 (5 bases). The CDR3 covers 14 residues. Germline CDR1 is SQVTM and CDR2 is ANQGSEA. CDR3 in amino acids: CSVQDSTSYNEQFF. Here the CDR3 DNA reads TGCAGCGTTCAAGACAGTACCTCCTACAATGAGCAGTTCTTC.

The V gene is TRBV7-9, the J gene TRBJ2-7, with 7 bases that match TRBD1. The CDR3 consists of 13 residues. V gave up 5 bases and J gave up 11 bases; unmatched junction bases: 12. Germline V gene sequence: CDR1 SEHNR, CDR2 FQNEAQ (reference sequence). Here the CDR3 reads CASSRDPGTGEYF. In nucleotides, the CDR3 is TGTGCCAGCAGCCGCGACCCGGGAACAGGGGAGTACTTC.